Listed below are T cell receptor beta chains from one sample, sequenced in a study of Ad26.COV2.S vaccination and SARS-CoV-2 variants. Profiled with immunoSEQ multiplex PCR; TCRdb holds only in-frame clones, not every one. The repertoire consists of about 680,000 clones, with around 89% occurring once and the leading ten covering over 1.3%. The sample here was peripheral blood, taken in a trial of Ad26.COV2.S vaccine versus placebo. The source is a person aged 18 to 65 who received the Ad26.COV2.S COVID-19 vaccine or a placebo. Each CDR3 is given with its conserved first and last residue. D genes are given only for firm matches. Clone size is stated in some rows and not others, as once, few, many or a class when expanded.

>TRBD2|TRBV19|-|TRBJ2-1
TGTGCCAGTAGCGGGGGACTAGCACCTAGGAGCTCCTACAATGAGCAGTTCTTC
CASSGGLAPRSSYNEQFF
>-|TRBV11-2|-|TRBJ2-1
TGTGCCAGCAGCTTGGGGGCTAGCGGTTTCTACAATGAGCAGTTCTTC
CASSLGASGFYNEQFF
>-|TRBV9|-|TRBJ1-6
TGTGCCAGTTCCGGGACTGCGGATTCACCCCTCCACTTT
CASSGTADSPLHF
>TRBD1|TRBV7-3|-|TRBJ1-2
TGTGCCAGCAGCTTAATGGCAGGGGGAGGCTACACCTTC
CASSLMAGGGYTF
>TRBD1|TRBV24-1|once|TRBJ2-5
TGTGCCATATCAGGGGGTCAGGAGACCCAGTACTTC
CAISGGQETQYF
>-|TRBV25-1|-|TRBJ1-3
TGTGCCAGCAGTGAATATTTTGTTTTGGAGGGGGCTGGAAACACCATATATTTT
CASSEYFVLEGAGNTIYF
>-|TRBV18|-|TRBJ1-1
TGTGCCAGCTCACCACAATCGGGGAGGAACACTGAAGCTTTCTTT
CASSPQSGRNTEAFF
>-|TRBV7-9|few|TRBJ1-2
TGTGCCAGCAGCTTAGGGTCGGGCGCTAACTATGGCTACACCTTC
CASSLGSGANYGYTF
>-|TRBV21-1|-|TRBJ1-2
TGTGCCAGCAGCAATCCTATAGAGGGGGGGGCTTTGCTTTTTGGCTACACCTTC
CASSNPIEGGALLFGYTF
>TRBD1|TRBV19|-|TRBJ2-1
TGTGCCAGTAGTATAAGGACAGGGGGAAACAATGAGCAGTTCTTC
CASSIRTGGNNEQFF
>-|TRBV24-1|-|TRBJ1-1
TGTGCCACCAGTGATGCACAGGGTGGCACTGAAGCTTTCTTT
CATSDAQGGTEAFF
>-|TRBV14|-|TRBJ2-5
TGTGCCAGCAGTAGGGGACCCCGAGAGACCCAGTACTTC
CASSRGPRETQYF
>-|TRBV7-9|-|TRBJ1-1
TGTGCCAGCAGCTTTACCGTAGGGGGCACTGAAGCTTTCTTT
CASSFTVGGTEAFF
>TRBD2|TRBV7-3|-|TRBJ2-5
TGTGCCAGCAGCCCAACTAGCGGGGGGGCTTGGCAAGAGACCCAGTACTTC
CASSPTSGGAWQETQYF
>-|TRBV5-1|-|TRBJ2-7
TGCGCCAGCAATAAAAGGAGCGGAGTTGCCGACTACGAGCAGTACTTC
CASNKRSGVADYEQYF
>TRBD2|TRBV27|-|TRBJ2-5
TGTGCCAGCAGCCGTAGCGGGGGAGGGCTTCAGACCCAGTACTTC
CASSRSGGGLQTQYF
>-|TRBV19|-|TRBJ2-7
TGTGCCAGTAGTCCTAGACAAGCCTACGAGCAGTACTTC
CASSPRQAYEQYF
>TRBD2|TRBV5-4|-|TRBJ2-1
TGTGCCAGCAGCTTGGCATCTAGCGGGAGTTACAATGAGCAGTTCTTC
CASSLASSGSYNEQFF
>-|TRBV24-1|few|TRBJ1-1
TGTGCCACCACTAAAGGACATAACACTGAAGCTTTCTTT
CATTKGHNTEAFF
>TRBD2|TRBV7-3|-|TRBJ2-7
TGTGCCAGCAGCCCGCGGGGGGGCCCGCCCTACGAGCAGTACTTC
CASSPRGGPPYEQYF